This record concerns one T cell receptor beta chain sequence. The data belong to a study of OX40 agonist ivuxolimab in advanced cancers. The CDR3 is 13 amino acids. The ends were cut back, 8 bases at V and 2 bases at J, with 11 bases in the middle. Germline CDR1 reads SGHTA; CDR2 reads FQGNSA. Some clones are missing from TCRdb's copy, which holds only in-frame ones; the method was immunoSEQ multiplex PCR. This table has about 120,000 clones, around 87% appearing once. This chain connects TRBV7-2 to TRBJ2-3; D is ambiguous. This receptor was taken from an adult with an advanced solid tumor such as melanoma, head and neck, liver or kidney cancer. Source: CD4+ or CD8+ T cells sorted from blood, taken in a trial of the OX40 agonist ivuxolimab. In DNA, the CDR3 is TGTGCCAGCGCAAGCCGCCCCACAGATACGCAGTATTTT. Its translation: CASASRPTDTQYF.